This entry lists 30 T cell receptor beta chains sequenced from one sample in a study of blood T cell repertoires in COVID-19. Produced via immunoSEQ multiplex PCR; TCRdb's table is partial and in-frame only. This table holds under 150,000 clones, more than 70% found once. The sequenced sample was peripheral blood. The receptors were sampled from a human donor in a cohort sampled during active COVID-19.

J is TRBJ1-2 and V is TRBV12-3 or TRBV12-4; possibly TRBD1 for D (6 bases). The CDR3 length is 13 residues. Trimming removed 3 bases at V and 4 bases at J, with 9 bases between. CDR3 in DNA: TGTGCCAGCAGTTTTGACAGGATCTATGGCTACACCTTC. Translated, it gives CASSFDRIYGYTF.

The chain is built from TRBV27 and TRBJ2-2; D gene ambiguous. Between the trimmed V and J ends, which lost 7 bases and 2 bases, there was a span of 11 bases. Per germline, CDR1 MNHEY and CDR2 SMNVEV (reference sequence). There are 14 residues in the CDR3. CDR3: CASTFLSNTGELFF. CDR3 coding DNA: TGTGCCAGCACTTTTTTATCTAACACCGGGGAGCTGTTTTTT.

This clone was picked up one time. For the CDR3, the DNA is TGTGCCAGCAGCGCTGACAGGGCGCCCTACGAGCAGTACTTC. This encodes CASSADRAPYEQYF. This chain uses TRBV7-9 with TRBJ2-7; 7 bases match TRBD1. The CDR3 sequence is 14 residues long. CDR1 and CDR2 from the germline V gene are SEHNR and FQNEAQ (reference sequence). Trimming at V came to 5 bases and at J to 2 bases, leaving 6 bases not matched to a gene.

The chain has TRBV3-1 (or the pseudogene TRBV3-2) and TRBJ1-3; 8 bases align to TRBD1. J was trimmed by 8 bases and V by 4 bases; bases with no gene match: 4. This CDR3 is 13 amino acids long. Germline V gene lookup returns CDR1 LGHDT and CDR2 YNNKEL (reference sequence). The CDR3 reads CASSPDREDTIYF. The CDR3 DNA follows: TGTGCCAGCAGCCCGGACAGGGAGGACACCATATATTTT.

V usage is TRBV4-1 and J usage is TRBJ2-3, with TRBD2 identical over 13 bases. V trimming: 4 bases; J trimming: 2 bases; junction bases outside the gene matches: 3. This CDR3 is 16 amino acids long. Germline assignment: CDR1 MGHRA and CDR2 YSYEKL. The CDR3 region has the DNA TGCGCCAGCAGCCCGGGACTAGCGGGGTACACAGATACGCAGTATTTT. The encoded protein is CASSPGLAGYTDTQYF.

The CDR3 reads CASRSGLYNEQFF. The CDR3 DNA reads TGTGCCAGCAGATCCGGACTTTACAATGAGCAGTTCTTC. This chain connects TRBV7-9 to TRBJ2-1; possibly TRBD2 for D (5 bases). The CDR3 sequence is 13 residues long. From germline, CDR1 is SEHNR and CDR2 FQNEAQ (reference sequence). Trimming took off 6 bases at V and 4 bases at J, with 10 bases between the two ends.

The CDR3 DNA is TGTGCCAGCAGTTACACGACCAGGCAGATTAATTCACCCCTCCACTTT. This sequence encodes CASSYTTRQINSPLHF. This chain uses TRBV6-5 with TRBJ1-6; D is unclear. Germline-derived CDR1 and CDR2 are MNHEY and SVGAGI. CDR3 length: 16 residues. The V end lost 2 bases, the J end lost 6 bases, and 14 bases lay between the germline ends.

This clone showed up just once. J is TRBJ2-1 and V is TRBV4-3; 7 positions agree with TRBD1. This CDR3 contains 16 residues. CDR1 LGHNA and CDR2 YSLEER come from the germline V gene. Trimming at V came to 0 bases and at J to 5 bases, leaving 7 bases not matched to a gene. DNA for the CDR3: TGCGCCAGCAGCCAAGATCGAGGACAGGTAGACAATGAGCAGTTCTTC. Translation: CASSQDRGQVDNEQFF.

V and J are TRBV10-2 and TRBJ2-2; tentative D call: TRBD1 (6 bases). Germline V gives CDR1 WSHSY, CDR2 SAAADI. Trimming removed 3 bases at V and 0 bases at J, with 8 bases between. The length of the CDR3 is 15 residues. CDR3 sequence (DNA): TGCGCCAGCAGTGAAGCAGGGGCGAACACCGGGGAGCTGTTTTTT. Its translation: CASSEAGANTGELFF.

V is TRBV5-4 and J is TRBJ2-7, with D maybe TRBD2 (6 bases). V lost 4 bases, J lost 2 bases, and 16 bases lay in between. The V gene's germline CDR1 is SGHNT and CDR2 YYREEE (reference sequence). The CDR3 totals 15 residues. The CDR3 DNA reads TGTGCCAGCAGCCACCGACCGGGGGAGCCCTACGAGCAGTACTTC. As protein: CASSHRPGEPYEQYF. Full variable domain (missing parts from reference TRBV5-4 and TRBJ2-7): ETGVTQSPTHLIKTRGQQVTLRCSSQSGHNTVSWYQQALGQGPQFIFQYYREEENGRGNFPPRFSGLQFPNYSSELNVNALELDDSALYLCASSHRPGEPYEQYFGPGTRLTVT.

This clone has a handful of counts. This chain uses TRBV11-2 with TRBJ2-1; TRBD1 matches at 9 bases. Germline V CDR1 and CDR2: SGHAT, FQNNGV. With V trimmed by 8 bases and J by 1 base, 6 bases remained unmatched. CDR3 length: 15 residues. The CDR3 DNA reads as TGTGCCAGCGGACCCGGGACAGGGTCCTACAATGAGCAGTTCTTC. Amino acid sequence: CASGPGTGSYNEQFF.

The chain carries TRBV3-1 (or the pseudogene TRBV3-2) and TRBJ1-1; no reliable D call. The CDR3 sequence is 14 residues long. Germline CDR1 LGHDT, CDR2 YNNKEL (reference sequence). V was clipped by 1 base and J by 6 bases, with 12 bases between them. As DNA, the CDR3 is TGTGCCAGCAGCCAAGCCGTGGAGATGGCTGAAGCTTTCTTT. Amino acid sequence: CASSQAVEMAEAFF.

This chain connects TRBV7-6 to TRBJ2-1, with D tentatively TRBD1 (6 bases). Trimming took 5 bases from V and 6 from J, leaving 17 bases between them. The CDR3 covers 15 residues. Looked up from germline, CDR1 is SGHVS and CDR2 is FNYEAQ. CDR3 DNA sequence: TGTGCCAGCAGCCCCCTGGGGGCGCCTTCCAATGAGCAGTTCTTC. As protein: CASSPLGAPSNEQFF.

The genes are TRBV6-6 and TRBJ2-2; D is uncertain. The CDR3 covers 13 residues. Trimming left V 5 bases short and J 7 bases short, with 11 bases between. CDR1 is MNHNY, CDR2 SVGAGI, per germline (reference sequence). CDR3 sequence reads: CASSTIEVGELFF. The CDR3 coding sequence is TGTGCCAGCAGTACAATAGAGGTCGGGGAGCTGTTTTTT.

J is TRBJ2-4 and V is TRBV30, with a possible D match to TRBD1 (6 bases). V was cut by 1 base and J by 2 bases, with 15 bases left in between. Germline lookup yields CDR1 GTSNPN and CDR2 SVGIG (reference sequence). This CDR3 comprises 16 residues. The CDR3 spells CAWSANAQGPKNIQYF. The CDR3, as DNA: TGTGCCTGGAGTGCGAACGCCCAGGGGCCCAAAAACATTCAGTACTTC. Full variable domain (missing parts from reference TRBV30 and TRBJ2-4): SQTIHQWPATLVQPVGSPLSLECTVEGTSNPNLYWYRQAAGRGLQLLFYSVGIGQISSEVPQNLSASRPQDRQFILSSKKLLLSDSGFYLCAWSANAQGPKNIQYFGAGTRLSVL.

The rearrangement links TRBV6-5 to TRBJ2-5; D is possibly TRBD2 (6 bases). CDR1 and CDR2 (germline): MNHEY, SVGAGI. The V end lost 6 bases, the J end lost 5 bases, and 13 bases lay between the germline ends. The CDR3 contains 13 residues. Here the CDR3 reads CASRRGWGETQYF. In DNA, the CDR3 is TGTGCCAGCAGGCGGGGTTGGGGGGAGACCCAGTACTTC.

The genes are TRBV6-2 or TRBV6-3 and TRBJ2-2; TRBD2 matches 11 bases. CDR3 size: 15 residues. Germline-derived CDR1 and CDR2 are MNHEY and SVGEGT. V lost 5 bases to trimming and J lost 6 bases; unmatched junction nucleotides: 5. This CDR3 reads CASSLGGLAAGELFF. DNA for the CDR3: TGTGCCAGCAGTCTAGGGGGACTAGCGGCCGGGGAGCTGTTTTTT.

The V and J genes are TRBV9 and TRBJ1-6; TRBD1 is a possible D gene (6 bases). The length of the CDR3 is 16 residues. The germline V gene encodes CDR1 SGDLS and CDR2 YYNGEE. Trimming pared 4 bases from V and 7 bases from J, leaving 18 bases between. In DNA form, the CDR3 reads TGTGCCAGCAGCCCGACCTCGACAGGATCAAATTCACCCCTCCACTTT. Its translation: CASSPTSTGSNSPLHF.

The CDR3 region is CASSSRDKRQYF. CDR3 coding DNA: TGTGCCAGCAGCTCCCGGGACAAACGGCAGTATTTT. The rearrangement uses TRBV7-6 and TRBJ2-3; possibly TRBD1 for D (6 bases). Trimming took 4 bases from V and 11 from J, leaving 13 bases between them. Germline lookup yields CDR1 SGHVS and CDR2 FNYEAQ. The CDR3 loop spans 12 amino acids.

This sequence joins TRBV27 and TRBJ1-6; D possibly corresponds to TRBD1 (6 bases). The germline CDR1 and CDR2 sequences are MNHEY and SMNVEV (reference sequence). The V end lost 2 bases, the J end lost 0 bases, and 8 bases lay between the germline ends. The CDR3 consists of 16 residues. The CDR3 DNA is TGTGCCAGCAGTTTACTCAGGGGCTCCTATAATTCACCCCTCCACTTT. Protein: CASSLLRGSYNSPLHF.

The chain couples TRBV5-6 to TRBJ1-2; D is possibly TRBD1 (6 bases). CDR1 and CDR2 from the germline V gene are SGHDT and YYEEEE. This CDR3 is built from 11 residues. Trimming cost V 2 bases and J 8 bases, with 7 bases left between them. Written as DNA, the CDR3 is TGTGCCAGCAGCTTTGGGGGCGGCTACACCTTC. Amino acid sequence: CASSFGGGYTF.

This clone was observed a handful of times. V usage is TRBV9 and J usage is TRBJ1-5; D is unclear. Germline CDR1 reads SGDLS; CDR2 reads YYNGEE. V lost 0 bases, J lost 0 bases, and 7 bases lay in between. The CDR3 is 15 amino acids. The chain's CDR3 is CASSVGRDSNQPQHF. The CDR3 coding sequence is TGTGCCAGCAGCGTAGGACGGGATAGCAATCAGCCCCAGCATTTT.

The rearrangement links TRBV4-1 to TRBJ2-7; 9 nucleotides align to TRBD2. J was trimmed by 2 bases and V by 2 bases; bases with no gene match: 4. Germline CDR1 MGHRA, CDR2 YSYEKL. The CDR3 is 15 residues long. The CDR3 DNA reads TGCGCCAGCAGCCAAAGAGCGGGGGGAACCTACGAGCAGTACTTC. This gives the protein CASSQRAGGTYEQYF.

CDR3 sequence: CASSEVAGVDEQYF. CDR3 sequence (DNA): TGTGCCAGCAGTGAGGTAGCGGGGGTCGACGAGCAGTACTTC. The V call is TRBV2, the J call TRBJ2-7; TRBD2 agrees at 9 bases. V shed 3 bases, J shed 5 bases, and the junction held 5 bases outside the gene matches. CDR1 SNHLY and CDR2 FYNNEI come from the germline V gene. The CDR3 totals 14 residues.

In nucleotides, the CDR3 is TGTGCCAGTAGTCCCGGGGCAGGGGGAGAAGCTTTCTTT. As protein: CASSPGAGGEAFF. The chain combines TRBV19 with TRBJ1-1; 7 bases map to TRBD1. This CDR3 contains 13 residues. V dropped 5 bases and J dropped 8; count of bases not matched to a gene: 8. Germline CDR1 is LNHDA and CDR2 is SQIVND (reference sequence).

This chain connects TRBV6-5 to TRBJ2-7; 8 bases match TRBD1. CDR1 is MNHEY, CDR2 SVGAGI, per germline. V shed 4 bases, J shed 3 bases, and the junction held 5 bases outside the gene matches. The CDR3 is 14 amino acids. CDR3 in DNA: TGTGCCAGCAGTTCCCGACAGGGGAACTACGAGCAGTACTTC. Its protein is CASSSRQGNYEQYF.

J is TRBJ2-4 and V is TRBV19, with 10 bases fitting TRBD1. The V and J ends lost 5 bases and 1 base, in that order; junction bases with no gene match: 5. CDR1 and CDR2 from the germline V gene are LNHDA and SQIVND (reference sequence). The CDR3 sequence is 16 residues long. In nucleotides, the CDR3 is TGTGCCAGTAGTCTACCGGGACAGGGGGCCAAAAACATTCAGTACTTC. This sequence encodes CASSLPGQGAKNIQYF.

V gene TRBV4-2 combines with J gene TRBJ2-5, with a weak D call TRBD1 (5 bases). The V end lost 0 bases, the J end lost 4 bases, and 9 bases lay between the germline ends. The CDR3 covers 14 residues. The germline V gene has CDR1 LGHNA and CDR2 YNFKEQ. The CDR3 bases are TGTGCCAGCAGCCAAGATAGAACAGGAGAGACCCAGTACTTC. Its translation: CASSQDRTGETQYF.

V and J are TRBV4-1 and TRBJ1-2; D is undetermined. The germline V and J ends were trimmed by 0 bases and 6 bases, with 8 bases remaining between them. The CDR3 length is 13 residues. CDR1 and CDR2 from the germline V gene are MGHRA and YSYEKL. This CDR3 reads CASSQESLHGYTF. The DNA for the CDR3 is TGCGCCAGCAGCCAAGAGTCCCTCCATGGCTACACCTTC.

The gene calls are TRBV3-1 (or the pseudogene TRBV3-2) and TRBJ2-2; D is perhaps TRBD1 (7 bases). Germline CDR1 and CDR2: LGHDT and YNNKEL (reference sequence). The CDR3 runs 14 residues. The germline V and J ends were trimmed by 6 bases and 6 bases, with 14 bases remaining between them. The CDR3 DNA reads TGTGCCAGCAGGGTTACAGGGGAGGCCGGGGAGCTGTTTTTT. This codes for CASRVTGEAGELFF.